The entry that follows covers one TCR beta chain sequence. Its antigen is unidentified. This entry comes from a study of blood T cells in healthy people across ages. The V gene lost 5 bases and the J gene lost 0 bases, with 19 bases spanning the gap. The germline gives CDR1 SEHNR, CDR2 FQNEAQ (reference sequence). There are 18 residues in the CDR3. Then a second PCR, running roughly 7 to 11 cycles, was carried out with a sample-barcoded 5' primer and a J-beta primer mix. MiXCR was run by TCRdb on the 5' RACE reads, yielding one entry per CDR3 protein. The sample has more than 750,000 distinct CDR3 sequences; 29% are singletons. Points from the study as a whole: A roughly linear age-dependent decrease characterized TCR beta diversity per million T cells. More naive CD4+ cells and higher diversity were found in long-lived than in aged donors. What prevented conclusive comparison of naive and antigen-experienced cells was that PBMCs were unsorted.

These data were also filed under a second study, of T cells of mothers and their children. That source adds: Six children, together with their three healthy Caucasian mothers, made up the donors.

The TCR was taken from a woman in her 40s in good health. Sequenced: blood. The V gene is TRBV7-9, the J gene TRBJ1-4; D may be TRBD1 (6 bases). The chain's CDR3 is CASSPVVQGPATNEKLFF. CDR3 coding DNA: TGTGCCAGCAGCCCCGTGGTACAGGGACCCGCAACTAATGAAAAACTGTTTTTT.